The T cell receptor (beta chain) described here comes from a study of shared clonotypes between healthy human individuals. Points from the study as a whole: Naive subsets generally exceeded memory subsets in estimated richness.

With regard to this clone: Antigen specificity is unknown.

Several immunoSEQ plates received, in even portions, the genomic DNA of each subset. Generated by immunoSEQ multiplex PCR, the TCRdb table keeps only in-frame clones and is missing some. The table includes about 2.1 million clones, 80% to 95% detected once. Cells designated naive CD8 were CD45RO-negative and were positively selected for CCR7, with terminally differentiated effector memory CD45RA+ cells excluded. Sequencing was performed on naive CD8+ T cells from PBMCs. This clonotype originated in a man aged 18 to 35 in good health. Some clones in this sample may be carry-over from other donors' samples.

CDR3 in DNA: TGCGCCAGCAGCTTTACAGATAACACTGAAGCTTTCTTT. The encoded protein is CASSFTDNTEAFF. V gene TRBV5-1 combines with J gene TRBJ1-1; no clear D gene. Germline V gives CDR1 SGHRS, CDR2 YFSETQ. Trimming pared 2 bases from V and 2 bases from J, leaving 7 bases between. The CDR3 has 13 residues.